The entry below describes one T cell receptor (beta chain). This record comes from a study of tumor-infiltrating lymphocytes in localized non-small cell lung cancer. Study-wide context: Patients included smokers and never-smokers with various histologies, some sampled after neoadjuvant chemotherapy.

Clones were read by immunoSEQ multiplex PCR, and TCRdb kept only the in-frame ones, dropping some. The table includes over 5,500 clones, around 74% detected once. Germline-derived CDR1 and CDR2 are SEHNR and FQNEAQ (reference sequence). The CDR3 is 15 residues long. The ends were cut back, 2 bases at V and 4 bases at J, with 11 bases in the middle. The TCR was taken from a human donor with non-small cell lung cancer. The sequencing sample was made of lung tumor tissue. The chain joins TRBV7-9 to TRBJ1-4; no clear D gene. CDR3 nucleotides: TGTGCCAGCAGCTTACTTTCCAGGAATAATGAAAAACTGTTTTTT. Protein product: CASSLLSRNNEKLFF.